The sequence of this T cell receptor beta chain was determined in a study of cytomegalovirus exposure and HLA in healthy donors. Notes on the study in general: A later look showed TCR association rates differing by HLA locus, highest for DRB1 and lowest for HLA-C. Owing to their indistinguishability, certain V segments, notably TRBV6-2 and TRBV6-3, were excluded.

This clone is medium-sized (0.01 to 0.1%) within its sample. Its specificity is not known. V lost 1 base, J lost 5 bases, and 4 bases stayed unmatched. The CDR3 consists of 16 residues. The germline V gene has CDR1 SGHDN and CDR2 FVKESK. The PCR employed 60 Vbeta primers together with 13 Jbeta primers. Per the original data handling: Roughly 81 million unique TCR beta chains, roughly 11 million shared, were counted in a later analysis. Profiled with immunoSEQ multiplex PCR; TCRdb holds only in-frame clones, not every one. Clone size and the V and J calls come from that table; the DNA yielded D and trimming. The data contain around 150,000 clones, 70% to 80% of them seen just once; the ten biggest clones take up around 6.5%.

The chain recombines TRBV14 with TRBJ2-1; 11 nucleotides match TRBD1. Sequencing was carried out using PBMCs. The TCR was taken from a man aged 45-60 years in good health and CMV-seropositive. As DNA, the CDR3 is TGTGCCAGCAGCCAAGTCCCGGGACAGGGGGACAATGAGCAGTTCTTC. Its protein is CASSQVPGQGDNEQFF.